One sample yielded the 31 T cell receptor beta chains listed below, sequenced in a study of blood T cell repertoires in COVID-19. Sequencing was performed with immunoSEQ multiplex PCR; in TCRdb, only in-frame clones are kept and a portion is missing. The sample yields 290,000 or so clones, approximately 89% seen once. Sequenced sample: peripheral blood. These receptors came from a woman between 25 and 40 years old with COVID-19, enrolled during active disease.

The chain uses TRBV5-4 and TRBJ1-4; D is unclear. The length of the CDR3 is 15 residues. The V end lost 0 bases, the J end lost 1 base, and 7 bases lay between the germline ends. Germline V gives CDR1 SGHNT, CDR2 YYREEE (reference sequence). CDR3 residues: CASSLAAETNEKLFF. The CDR3 DNA follows: TGTGCCAGCAGCTTGGCGGCGGAAACTAATGAAAAACTGTTTTTT. Complete variable domain (other parts from reference TRBV5-4 and TRBJ1-4): ETGVTQSPTHLIKTRGQQVTLRCSSQSGHNTVSWYQQALGQGPQFIFQYYREEENGRGNFPPRFSGLQFPNYSSELNVNALELDDSALYLCASSLAAETNEKLFFGSGTQLSVL.

The chain recombines TRBV27 with TRBJ1-1, with 7 nucleotides matching TRBD1. This CDR3 comprises 15 residues. CDR1 and CDR2 from the germline V gene are MNHEY and SMNVEV (reference sequence). J lost 1 base, V lost 2 bases, and 4 bases had no gene match. The CDR3 region has the DNA TGTGCCAGCAGTTTACTGGCAGGGGGGAACACTGAAGCTTTCTTT. Encoded protein: CASSLLAGGNTEAFF.

In this sample, this clone turned up once. Other DNA sequences in this specimen translate into the identical CDR3. The chain joins TRBV19 to TRBJ2-1; TRBD2 agrees at 13 bases. The J segment lost 7 bases and the V segment lost 6 bases, leaving 3 bases of the junction unmatched. The CDR3 has 14 residues. Germline values: CDR1 LNHDA, CDR2 SQIVND (reference sequence). CDR3 DNA sequence: TGTGCCAGTAGCGAGACTAGCGGGAGGAATGAGCAGTTCTTC. Translation: CASSETSGRNEQFF. Based on the CDR3 plus reference TRBV19 and TRBJ2-1, the full variable domain is DGGITQSPKYLFRKEGQNVTLSCEQNLNHDAMYWYRQDPGQGLRLIYYSQIVNDFQKGDIAEGYSVSREKKESFPLTVTSAQKNPTAFYLCASSETSGRNEQFFGPGTRLTVL.

The chain couples TRBV5-1 to TRBJ2-3; 11 bases line up with TRBD2. After removal of 1 base from V and 1 base from J, the junction contained 8 bases not matched to a gene. CDR1 is SGHRS, CDR2 YFSETQ, per germline. The CDR3 is 18 residues long. CDR3 amino acids: CASSLRLAGGGGTDTQYF. The CDR3 DNA is TGCGCCAGCAGCTTGCGGCTAGCGGGAGGTGGGGGCACAGATACGCAGTATTTT.

This chain uses TRBV29-1 with TRBJ1-1; a weak D match, TRBD1 (6 bases). The CDR3 contains 15 residues. The V end was cut by 4 bases, the J end by 0 bases, with 15 bases between. Germline lookup yields CDR1 SQVTM and CDR2 ANQGSEA. CDR3: CSVVSGQTMNTEAFF. CDR3 nucleotides: TGCAGCGTTGTGAGCGGACAGACTATGAACACTGAAGCTTTCTTT.

The rearrangement joins TRBV27 to TRBJ1-5; D gene ambiguous. V was clipped by 4 bases and J by 6 bases, with 10 bases between them. Germline lookup yields CDR1 MNHEY and CDR2 SMNVEV (reference sequence). CDR3 length: 13 residues. DNA for the CDR3: TGTGCCAGCAGTTCTACTCTCGGTCAGCCCCAGCATTTT. Translated, it gives CASSSTLGQPQHF.

The chain employs TRBV2 and TRBJ2-1; possibly TRBD2 for D (6 bases). Germline CDR1 reads SNHLY; CDR2 reads FYNNEI. V was cut by 6 bases and J by 7 bases, with 13 bases left in between. The CDR3 totals 13 residues. CDR3 amino acids: CASRAGTENEQFF. For the CDR3, the DNA is TGTGCCAGCAGAGCCGGGACTGAGAATGAGCAGTTCTTC.

V and J are TRBV11-2 and TRBJ2-7; D is possibly TRBD2 (6 bases). Per germline, CDR1 SGHAT and CDR2 FQNNGV. The V end was cut by 5 bases, the J end by 0 bases, with 11 bases between. The CDR3 spans 14 residues. The CDR3, as DNA: TGTGCCAGCAGCCAGAGCGGGTCCTCCTACGAGCAGTACTTC. It encodes CASSQSGSSYEQYF.

The chain carries TRBV2 and TRBJ2-4; TRBD1 agrees at 8 bases. The CDR3 totals 13 residues. V lost 4 bases and J lost 7; bases outside the gene matches: 3. CDR1 and CDR2 (germline): SNHLY, FYNNEI. The CDR3 bases are TGTGCCAGCAGTGGGCAGGGGGCCAACATTCAGTACTTC. This codes for CASSGQGANIQYF.

V is TRBV5-1 and J is TRBJ1-1; no definite D call. The CDR3 is 15 amino acids. Trimming took 0 bases from V and 1 from J, leaving 10 bases between them. The V gene's germline CDR1 is SGHRS and CDR2 YFSETQ. The DNA for the CDR3 is TGCGCCAGCAGCTTGGGAGGTAATCCGAACACTGAAGCTTTCTTT. Translation: CASSLGGNPNTEAFF.

The gene calls are TRBV6-2 or TRBV6-3 and TRBJ2-7; 14 nucleotides match TRBD2. Germline CDR1 and CDR2: MNHEY and SVGEGT. The V segment lost 2 bases and the J segment 0 bases; nucleotides outside the gene matches: 6. There are 18 residues in the CDR3. Here the CDR3 DNA reads TGTGCCAGCAGTTACCCCCGACTAGCGGGAGGGTTCTCCTACGAGCAGTACTTC. It is translated as CASSYPRLAGGFSYEQYF.

The rearrangement links TRBV6-5 to TRBJ1-2; 7 nucleotides align to TRBD1. Germline trimming cut 8 bases from V and 8 bases from J; bases unmatched to any gene: 11. The CDR3 is made up of 13 amino acids. CDR1 and CDR2 from the germline V gene are MNHEY and SVGAGI. The CDR3 DNA sequence: TGTGCCAGCGGGCAGACAGGGAAAGGCGGCTACACCTTC. It translates to CASGQTGKGGYTF.

This clone was counted a few times. This chain connects TRBV27 to TRBJ2-1; TRBD2 matches 7 bases. This CDR3 has 15 amino acids. The V gene's germline CDR1 is MNHEY and CDR2 SMNVEV (reference sequence). V trimming: 5 bases; J trimming: 7 bases; junction bases outside the gene matches: 11. In DNA form, the CDR3 reads TGTGCCAGCAGTATCGGGGGGAGCCGGAGGAATGAGCAGTTCTTC. It specifies CASSIGGSRRNEQFF.

The genes are TRBV5-1 and TRBJ2-1; maybe TRBD2 (6 bases). V was cut by 3 bases and J by 4 bases, with 20 bases left in between. The CDR3 is made up of 17 amino acids. CDR1 and CDR2 (germline): SGHRS, YFSETQ. CDR3 sequence (DNA): TGCGCCAGCAGCTCCCAAGCGGGCCGAAGACCGTACAATGAGCAGTTCTTC. It codes for CASSSQAGRRPYNEQFF.

The chain carries TRBV9 and TRBJ1-1; 7 nucleotides match TRBD1. Germline V CDR1 and CDR2: SGDLS, YYNGEE. This CDR3 has 15 residues. V trimming: 4 bases; J trimming: 7 bases; junction bases outside the gene matches: 13. CDR3 sequence reads: CASSKEGQLFGEAFF. The CDR3 DNA reads as TGTGCCAGCAGCAAAGAGGGACAGCTCTTCGGTGAAGCTTTCTTT.

J is TRBJ1-2 and V is TRBV2; TRBD1 is a possible D gene (5 bases). Germline CDR1 and CDR2: SNHLY and FYNNEI. This CDR3 region has 14 residues. V lost 5 bases and J lost 6, with 16 bases in between. Here the CDR3 reads CASSTIDRLDGYTF. The CDR3 nucleotides are TGTGCCAGCAGTACTATCGACAGATTGGATGGCTACACCTTC.

The V call is TRBV29-1, the J call TRBJ1-2, with D maybe TRBD1 (6 bases). Germline V CDR1 and CDR2: SQVTM, ANQGSEA. This CDR3 contains 11 residues. Trimming pared 7 bases from V and 8 bases from J, leaving 14 bases between. For the CDR3, the DNA is TGCAGCGCCGACAGGAAGGGCGGCTACACCTTC. Protein sequence: CSADRKGGYTF.

This clone was seen a handful of times. The chain has TRBV14 and TRBJ1-1, with D possibly TRBD1 on 5 matching bases. Germline-derived CDR1 and CDR2 are SGHDN and FVKESK. This CDR3 is 11 amino acids long. Trimming took 2 bases from V and 9 from J, leaving 7 bases between them. The CDR3 sequence is CASSQRGKAFF. CDR3 coding DNA: TGTGCCAGCAGCCAAAGGGGAAAAGCTTTCTTT.

The rearrangement uses TRBV9 and TRBJ1-6; D may be TRBD1 (5 bases). Per germline, CDR1 SGDLS and CDR2 YYNGEE. The CDR3 has 15 residues. Trimming took 3 bases from V and 7 from J, leaving 14 bases between them. CDR3: CASSAPGLGNSPLHF. The CDR3 bases are TGTGCCAGCAGCGCCCCGGGACTTGGAAATTCACCCCTCCACTTT.

CDR3 DNA: TGTGCCATCAGCAGGGAGGAATACTTAACCGGCACAGATACGCAGTATTTT. Protein product: CAISREEYLTGTDTQYF. The chain recombines TRBV10-3 with TRBJ2-3, with a tentative D call TRBD2 (6 bases). Germline values: CDR1 ENHRY, CDR2 SYGVKD. The V gene lost 6 bases and the J gene lost 1 base, with 20 bases spanning the gap. This CDR3 has 17 amino acids.

V and J are TRBV5-1 and TRBJ2-1; 11 bases map to TRBD2. The CDR3 has 17 amino acids. From germline, CDR1 is SGHRS and CDR2 YFSETQ. V was clipped by 6 bases and J by 0 bases; unmatched bases: 8. CDR3 residues: CASKRTSGRSSYNEQFF. DNA of the CDR3: TGCGCCAGCAAGCGGACTAGCGGGCGGAGCTCCTACAATGAGCAGTTCTTC.

The rearrangement links TRBV7-8 to TRBJ2-2; TRBD1 might be the D (6 bases). Germline values: CDR1 SGHVS, CDR2 FQNEAQ. With 3 bases removed from V and 4 bases from J, the gap between germline ends came to 9 bases. The CDR3 is 14 amino acids. CDR3 residues: CASSLNRATGELFF. Written as DNA, the CDR3 is TGTGCCAGCAGCTTGAACAGGGCCACCGGGGAGCTGTTTTTT.

The chain is built from TRBV28 and TRBJ1-1, with no clear D. This CDR3 spans 13 amino acids. V lost 5 bases, J lost 2 bases, and 9 bases lay in between. Per germline, CDR1 MDHEN and CDR2 SYDVKM. For the CDR3, the DNA is TGTGCCAGCAGTACAGCAAAAAACACTGAAGCTTTCTTT. As protein: CASSTAKNTEAFF.

This chain connects TRBV29-1 to TRBJ1-4; D remains ambiguous. The germline CDR1 and CDR2 sequences are SQVTM and ANQGSEA. Trimming left V 3 bases short and J 10 bases short, with 12 bases between. CDR3 length equals 12 residues. CDR3 DNA: TGCAGCGTTGACACGGAGGGTAGAAAACTGTTTTTT. The encoded protein is CSVDTEGRKLFF.

The CDR3 DNA is TGTGCCAGCAGCCAAATCCTCTTCACTGGCGAGCAGTACTTC. Amino acids: CASSQILFTGEQYF. The chain recombines TRBV14 with TRBJ2-7; no definite D call. The CDR3 runs to 14 residues. V was clipped by 2 bases and J by 6 bases, with 14 bases between them. Germline CDR1 is SGHDN and CDR2 is FVKESK.

The chain has TRBV5-1 and TRBJ1-6; 8 bases match TRBD1. The CDR3 extends over 14 amino acids. The junction had 4 bases not matched to a gene; V was cut back by 4 bases and J by 7 bases. In germline, CDR1 is SGHRS, CDR2 YFSETQ. Written as DNA, the CDR3 is TGCGCCAGCAGCCTGGACAGGGAAAATTCACCCCTCCACTTT. Translating gives CASSLDRENSPLHF.

This clone was observed a few times. This chain uses TRBV27 with TRBJ2-1; D remains ambiguous. V was pared by 5 bases and J by 4 bases, with 9 bases between. The germline gives CDR1 MNHEY, CDR2 SMNVEV (reference sequence). This CDR3 spans 13 amino acids. The DNA of the CDR3 is TGTGCCAGCAGTCCCCCCGGGTACAATGAGCAGTTCTTC. Its protein is CASSPPGYNEQFF.

About this clone itself: Relative to the germline gene, one junction end is altered; a read error may explain this. The genes are TRBV30 and TRBJ2-1; TRBD2 matches at 12 bases. The CDR3 runs 15 residues. Germline CDR1 and CDR2: GTSNPN and SVGIG (reference sequence). The CDR3 region has the DNA TGTGCCTGGAGTGTACCTAGCGGGAGGGCTAATGCGCAGTTCTTC. Translation gives CAWSVPSGRANAQFF.

V and J are TRBV5-4 and TRBJ2-4, with 12 bases lining up with TRBD2. CDR1 and CDR2 (germline): SGHNT, YYREEE (reference sequence). The CDR3 covers 14 residues. V was clipped by 3 bases and J by 6 bases; unmatched bases: 1. For the CDR3, the DNA is TGTGCCAGCAGCTCACTAGCGGGAGGAAACATTCAGTACTTC. Translating it yields CASSSLAGGNIQYF.

The chain recombines TRBV6-2 or TRBV6-3 with TRBJ1-2; D gene ambiguous. Trimming removed 5 bases at V and 0 bases at J, with 7 bases between. The length of the CDR3 is 13 residues. Germline assignment: CDR1 MNHEY and CDR2 SVGEGT. The CDR3 sequence: CASSDGANYGYTF. The CDR3 nucleotides are TGTGCCAGCAGTGACGGGGCTAACTATGGCTACACCTTC.

The J gene is TRBJ1-6, the V gene TRBV11-2, with 12 bases fitting TRBD1. The CDR3 extends over 15 amino acids. From germline, CDR1 is SGHAT and CDR2 FQNNGV. The V and J ends lost 2 bases and 10 bases, in that order; junction bases with no gene match: 3. CDR3 nucleotide sequence: TGTGCCAGCAGCTTACCGGGACAGGGGGCATCACCCCTCCACTTT. Protein product: CASSLPGQGASPLHF. Looking up the rest from reference TRBV11-2 and TRBJ1-6 gives the full variable domain: EAGVAQSPRYKIIEKRQSVAFWCNPISGHATLYWYQQILGQGPKLLIQFQNNGVVDDSQLPKDRFSAERLKGVDSTLKIQPAKLEDSAVYLCASSLPGQGASPLHFGNGTRLTVT.